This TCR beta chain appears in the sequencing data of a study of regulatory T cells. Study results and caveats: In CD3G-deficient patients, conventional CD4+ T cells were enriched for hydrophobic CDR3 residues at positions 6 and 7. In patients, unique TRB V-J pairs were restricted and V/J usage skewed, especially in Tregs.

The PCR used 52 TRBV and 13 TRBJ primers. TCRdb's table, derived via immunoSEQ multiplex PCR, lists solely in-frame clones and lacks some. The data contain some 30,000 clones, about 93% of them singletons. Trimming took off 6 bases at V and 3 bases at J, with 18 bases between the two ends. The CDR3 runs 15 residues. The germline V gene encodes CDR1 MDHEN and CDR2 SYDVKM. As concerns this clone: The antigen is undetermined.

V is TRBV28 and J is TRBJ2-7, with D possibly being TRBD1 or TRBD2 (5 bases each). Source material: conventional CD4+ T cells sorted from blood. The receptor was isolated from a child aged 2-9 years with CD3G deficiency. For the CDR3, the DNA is TGTGCCAGCAGCCCTGGGACCCTGAGGGTCTACGAGCAGTACTTC. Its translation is CASSPGTLRVYEQYF.